Described below is a single TCR beta chain sequence and its context. This clonotype was counted many times. The antigen this receptor binds is unknown. No base-level quality is on record; no much larger clone is a single base apart. TCR beta CDR3 regions were amplified from RNA transcripts. For the first round of RT-PCR on the TCR CDR3, the HTBI primer set was used together with the Qiagen OneStep RT-PCR kit. Libraries were constructed in a second round of multiplex PCR, after which size selection and purification were performed. The libraries were sequenced on an Illumina HiSeq2000 using paired-end 100 bp reads. The study's processing was this. SOAPnuke was used to process the raw data, removing reads that contained adapters or uncalled bases, had a mean Phred below 15, or lacked an exact match to the constant primer or identifier. High-quality paired reads were merged using COPE v1.2.5, and each unique nucleotide sequence was defined as a clonotype. Clonotypes were aligned to IMGT TRBV, TRBD and TRBJ reference segments using MiTCR v1.1. The analysis was restricted to V-J combinations with a frequency above 0.0001, which together covered 99% to 99.2% of the repertoires. A TCS score was defined as the ratio of F50 (clonal expansion) to E x V (chaos), with BLOSUM62-based TCRdist applied between CDR3 peptides within each V-J. Welch's t-statistics and random forest reduced just over 500 V-J features to 13, which were used in a naive Bayes classifier (R e1071). The public reads were reprocessed in TCRdb via fastp at Q25 and MiXCR, keeping in-frame beta chains. CDR3 protein duplicates are merged, each entry listing the most common genes and DNA. Here the V and J calls rest on TCRdb's processing, not on the authors' analysis. The sample profile shows under 400,000 distinct CDR3 sequences; over 10% of them were found once. In total, the top ten clones hold 9.2% of the sample.

Stable Graves' hyperthyroidism was defined as no progression to ophthalmopathy during 18 months of follow-up. Hyperthyroidism patients were newly diagnosed, with disease duration under 2 months, and aged 18 to 65 years. The study excluded patients with uncontrolled infections, other autoimmune diseases, pregnancy or lactation. Diagnoses were established on the basis of clinical symptoms, serum thyroxine and TRAb, thyroid ultrasound, and orbital computed tomography. PBMCs were separated from about 10 ml of fresh peripheral blood using Ficoll-Paque density gradient centrifugation. Trizol reagent was used to extract total RNA, and RNA quality was then checked on an Agilent 2100 Bioanalyzer. Taken from the germline V gene, the CDR1 and CDR2 loops are MNHNS and SASEGT. V loses 8 bases of germline sequence and J loses 3 bases, and the interval between the two ends is 23 bases. The CDR3 goes from the cysteine to the phenylalanine over 16 residues. Only CDR3 DNA remains: 48 bases, in frame from the first base.

This entry is derived from a study of T cells in Graves' hyperthyroidism and ophthalmopathy (dated by TCRdb to 2018 to 2020). In the study overall: Peripheral blood was collected at initial diagnosis, before any treatment. To identify TCR V-J signatures that set the groups apart, the researchers used a discovery cohort of approximately 98 patients, made up of about 44 with Graves' ophthalmopathy and about 60 with stable Graves' hyperthyroidism. Prospective prediction of ophthalmopathy was tested in an independent validation cohort consisting of fewer than 20 hyperthyroidism patients and 17 patients who later progressed to ophthalmopathy. The 75 to 100 discovery patients were divided at random into training and test sets in a 7:3 ratio. Thyroid tissue and blood T-cell repertoires from six Graves' hyperthyroidism patients were also compared in the study. Once sampling was done, hyperthyroidism patients were given methimazole at a starting dose of 30 mg daily, whereas ophthalmopathy patients were given high-dose intravenous methylprednisolone. The paper reports TCR Vbeta CDR3 sequencing of approximately 140 peripheral blood samples: around 41 ophthalmopathy, fewer than 80 hyperthyroidism and 17 progressor patients.

Broader findings and caveats from the paper: In cross-validation, a model built on a 13 V-J signature told ophthalmopathy apart from stable hyperthyroidism with approximately 91% sensitivity and around 84% specificity, and in testing the same model reached 80%/75%. Sample size was not statistically predetermined, and investigators were not blinded to group allocation. Most expanded thyroid clonotypes (frequency above 0.001) were also found in blood, which suggests that blood repertoires may mirror thyroid immune responses. During validation, the model predicted progression to ophthalmopathy a median of roughly 7.1 months ahead of onset, with almost 71% sensitivity and about 72% specificity.

Sequencing was done on a sample of blood. The receptor chain draws on TRBV6-1 and TRBJ2-7; a tentative D call is TRBD2 (6 bases match). This TCR derives from a woman under 30 with Graves' hyperthyroidism. Here the CDR3 is given as CASFPREVAGDYEQYF. The sequenced DNA: TGTGCCAGCTTCCCAAGGGAGGTGGCAGGCGACTACGAGCAGTACTTC.